The 15 T cell receptor beta chains given below trace back to one sample, sequenced in a study of cytomegalovirus exposure and HLA in healthy donors. Vbeta (60) and Jbeta (13) primers were used in the PCR. Only in-frame clones appear in the TCRdb table, and some are missing; sequencing was by immunoSEQ multiplex PCR. The table records around 120,000 clones, about 73% of them present only once. The sample taken for sequencing was PBMCs. All receptors derive from a woman aged 40 to 55 in good health and CMV-seronegative.

The rearrangement joins TRBV10-1 to TRBJ2-3, with D tentatively TRBD2 (5 bases). Germline V gene sequence: CDR1 WNHNN, CDR2 SYGVQD (reference sequence). CDR3 size: 15 residues. Trimming stripped 5 bases from V and 0 bases from J, with 12 bases between. Written as DNA, the CDR3 is TGCGCCAGCAGTCCTGGACGGGGAAGCACAGATACGCAGTATTTT. It codes for CASSPGRGSTDTQYF.

The V call is TRBV11-3, the J call TRBJ2-3, with 7 nucleotides matching TRBD2. The junction had 1 base not matched to a gene; V was cut back by 4 bases and J by 0 bases. The CDR3 has 14 amino acids. Germline lookup yields CDR1 SGHNT and CDR2 YENEEA. CDR3 bases: TGTGCCAGCAGCTCCGGGGGGAGCACAGATACGCAGTATTTT. It encodes CASSSGGSTDTQYF.

A note on this clone: The junction and the germline gene differ at one end; a read error may be behind it. The V call is TRBV4-1, the J call TRBJ2-6, with D possibly being TRBD1 (5 bases). This CDR3 contains 17 residues. CDR1 MGHRA and CDR2 YSYEKL come from the germline V gene. CDR3 loop: CTSSPSVSSSGANGLTF. DNA of the CDR3: TGCACCAGCAGCCCCTCGGTCTCGAGCTCTGGGGCCAACGGCCTGACTTTC.

Here the CDR3 reads CASSSDRQKLFF. CDR3 in DNA: TGTGCCAGCAGTTCGGACAGGCAAAAACTGTTTTTT. The chain recombines TRBV28 with TRBJ1-4, with 7 positions matching TRBD1. With V trimmed by 4 bases and J by 9 bases, 2 bases remained unmatched. CDR1 and CDR2 (germline): MDHEN, SYDVKM. There are 12 residues in the CDR3.

This chain uses TRBV4-3 with TRBJ1-3, with 9 bases aligning to TRBD1. The V segment lost 3 bases and the J segment 2 bases; nucleotides outside the gene matches: 11. There are 18 residues in the CDR3. Germline CDR1 is LGHNA and CDR2 is YSLEER. The CDR3 bases are TGCGCCAGCAGCCACCAGGGACAGGGTTTGGGAGCTGGAAACACCATATATTTT. Translated: CASSHQGQGLGAGNTIYF.

This clone was detected only a few times. V and J are TRBV11-2 and TRBJ1-1; TRBD1 is a possible D gene (5 bases). Germline CDR1 and CDR2: SGHAT and FQNNGV. V was trimmed by 0 bases and J by 1 base, leaving 9 bases between them. The CDR3 length is 15 residues. In DNA, the CDR3 is TGTGCCAGCAGCTTAGATCCTGGACAGAACACTGAAGCTTTCTTT. It specifies CASSLDPGQNTEAFF.

The V gene is TRBV15, the J gene TRBJ2-1, with D maybe TRBD1 (5 bases). In germline, CDR1 is LNHNV, CDR2 YYDKDF (reference sequence). Trimming cost V 5 bases and J 4 bases, with 18 bases left between them. The CDR3 contains 16 residues. This CDR3 is CATSPRRGDPYNEQFF. CDR3 nucleotides: TGTGCCACCAGCCCGAGAAGGGGTGACCCTTACAATGAGCAGTTCTTC.

The genes are TRBV11-2 and TRBJ2-3, with a tentative D call TRBD2 (5 bases). V was trimmed by 0 bases and J by 0 bases, leaving 10 bases between them. The V gene's germline CDR1 is SGHAT and CDR2 FQNNGV. The CDR3 covers 16 residues. As DNA, the CDR3 is TGTGCCAGCAGCTTAGACCGCCGAGGGAGCACAGATACGCAGTATTTT. Protein sequence: CASSLDRRGSTDTQYF. Full variable domain (outside the CDR3, taken from reference TRBV11-2 and TRBJ2-3): EAGVAQSPRYKIIEKRQSVAFWCNPISGHATLYWYQQILGQGPKLLIQFQNNGVVDDSQLPKDRFSAERLKGVDSTLKIQPAKLEDSAVYLCASSLDRRGSTDTQYFGPGTRLTVL.

The V and J genes are TRBV7-9 and TRBJ2-1, with 7 bases matching TRBD1. The CDR3 has 14 residues. V was pared by 5 bases and J by 9 bases, with 10 bases of the junction left unmatched. Germline V lookup: CDR1 SEHNR, CDR2 FQNEAQ (reference sequence). For the CDR3, the DNA is TGTGCCAGCAGCGCGAGAACAGGGGTGAGTGAGCAGTTCTTC. This sequence encodes CASSARTGVSEQFF.

This clone came up a few times. This chain uses TRBV5-4 with TRBJ1-2; D might be TRBD1 (5 bases). Trimming cost V 0 bases and J 6 bases, with 12 bases left between them. Germline lookup yields CDR1 SGHNT and CDR2 YYREEE (reference sequence). The CDR3 has 14 amino acids. DNA for the CDR3: TGTGCCAGCAGCTTGGGGGCAGGGAAGGATGGCTACACCTTC. Translating it yields CASSLGAGKDGYTF.

The chain has TRBV27 and TRBJ2-1, with 7 bases matching TRBD2. There are 16 residues in the CDR3. CDR1 is MNHEY and CDR2 is SMNVEV in the germline V gene (reference sequence). V dropped 5 bases and J dropped 2; count of bases not matched to a gene: 9. CDR3 sequence (DNA): TGTGCCAGCAGTCCCTTTGCGGGAGCGGCCTACAATGAGCAGTTCTTC. Translating gives CASSPFAGAAYNEQFF.

This rearrangement joins TRBV21-1 to TRBJ1-2; TRBD1, as called in the table, went unchecked against the DNA. TRBV21-1 is a known pseudogene. The length of the CDR3 is 16 residues. CDR3 in amino acids: CASSPNRGPGDYGYTF. The CDR3 coding sequence is TGTGCCAGCAGCCCAAATAGGGGTCCCGGCGACTATGGCTACACCTTC.

The chain combines TRBV11-2 with TRBJ1-5, with TRBD1 as a possible D gene (5 bases). The germline V gene has CDR1 SGHAT and CDR2 FQNNGV. This CDR3 region has 15 residues. Trimming removed 2 bases at V and 0 bases at J, with 8 bases between. CDR3 bases: TGTGCCAGCAGCTTAAGCAGGGATAGCAATCAGCCCCAGCATTTT. The encoded protein is CASSLSRDSNQPQHF.

The rearrangement joins TRBV28 to TRBJ1-4; 8 positions match TRBD1. Germline V gene sequence: CDR1 MDHEN, CDR2 SYDVKM. The CDR3 is 14 residues long. V lost 8 bases, J lost 4 bases, and 6 bases stayed unmatched. The CDR3 DNA sequence: TGTGCCAGCGGAATACAGGGGGATAATGAAAAACTGTTTTTT. Encoded protein: CASGIQGDNEKLFF.

The V gene is TRBV27, the J gene TRBJ2-3, with TRBD2 matching 8 bases. Germline V gene lookup returns CDR1 MNHEY and CDR2 SMNVEV (reference sequence). The CDR3 runs 16 residues. With 2 bases clipped from V and 7 bases from J, the junction kept 11 bases outside the gene matches. CDR3 sequence: CASSLPPGVAGHTQYF. The CDR3 DNA follows: TGTGCCAGCAGTTTACCCCCAGGGGTAGCGGGACATACGCAGTATTTT.